The sequence of this TCR beta chain was determined in a study of blood T cell repertoires in COVID-19. The overall study: Researchers got acute and convalescent COVID-19 samples from the United States, Italy and Spain.

CDR3 length: 14 amino acids. The ends were cut back, 4 bases at V and 5 bases at J, with 14 bases in the middle. From germline, CDR1 is MNHEY and CDR2 SVGAGI. Measured with immunoSEQ multiplex PCR; TCRdb has only the in-frame clones, and not every one. The data show roughly 290,000 clones, more than 80% seen once. Sequencing was performed on peripheral blood. The TCR was taken from a woman younger than 45 with COVID-19, enrolled during active disease. J is TRBJ1-1 and V is TRBV6-5; tentatively, D is TRBD1 (6 bases). For the CDR3, the DNA is TGTGCCAGCAGTTGGAAAACAGGGTGGACTGAAGCTTTCTTT. Amino acids: CASSWKTGWTEAFF.